One sample yielded the 31 T cell receptor beta chains listed below, sequenced in a study of blood T cell repertoires in COVID-19. Some clones are missing from TCRdb's copy, which holds only in-frame ones; the method was immunoSEQ multiplex PCR. In the table there are 270,000 or so clones, roughly 89% of which are singletons. The material sequenced was peripheral blood. Every receptor here comes from a young woman with active or convalescent COVID-19.

The chain has TRBV7-9 and TRBJ2-3; TRBD2 aligns across 11 bases. In germline, CDR1 is SEHNR, CDR2 FQNEAQ (reference sequence). V shed 8 bases, J shed 5 bases, and the junction held 15 bases outside the gene matches. The CDR3 totals 17 residues. This chain's CDR3 is CASAKMDSGGAIDTQYF. The DNA for the CDR3 is TGTGCCAGCGCCAAAATGGATAGCGGGGGGGCTATAGATACGCAGTATTTT.

The chain recombines TRBV5-4 with TRBJ1-4; D call uncertain. CDR3 length: 13 amino acids. Trimming stripped 2 bases from V and 7 bases from J, with 9 bases between. Germline CDR1 and CDR2: SGHNT and YYREEE (reference sequence). Here the CDR3 reads CASSFRGVEKLFF. The CDR3 DNA follows: TGTGCCAGCAGCTTTAGAGGAGTTGAAAAACTGTTTTTT.

Turning to this clone: The junction and the germline gene differ at one end; a read error may be behind it. V and J are TRBV24-1 and TRBJ2-1; possible D gene TRBD2, 6 bases. This CDR3 contains 13 residues. Germline loops: CDR1 KGHDR, CDR2 SFDVKD. The CDR3 DNA reads as TGTGCCACCAGCGGGGACTCCTTCAATGAGCAGTTCTTC. It yields the protein CATSGDSFNEQFF.

V usage is TRBV19 and J usage is TRBJ1-4; a weak D match, TRBD1 (5 bases). The V end was cut by 3 bases, the J end by 5 bases, with 13 bases between. Germline V gives CDR1 LNHDA, CDR2 SQIVND (reference sequence). The CDR3 sequence is 15 residues long. CDR3 protein: CASSIGFQGNEKLFF. In nucleotides, the CDR3 is TGTGCCAGTAGTATTGGCTTTCAGGGAAATGAAAAACTGTTTTTT.

This chain joins TRBV4-2 and TRBJ2-3; D is possibly TRBD2 (5 bases). The CDR3 is 18 amino acids. Germline assignment: CDR1 LGHNA and CDR2 YNFKEQ. Trimming stripped 4 bases from V and 2 bases from J, with 22 bases between. CDR3 loop: CASSLKVGDYFSTDTQYF. Written as DNA, the CDR3 is TGTGCCAGCAGCCTCAAGGTTGGTGACTACTTTTCCACAGATACGCAGTATTTT.

The V and J genes are TRBV25-1 and TRBJ1-2; D is uncertain. The CDR3 runs to 12 residues. Germline V lookup: CDR1 MGHDK, CDR2 SYGVNS. The germline V and J ends were trimmed by 5 bases and 2 bases, with 6 bases remaining between them. The CDR3 nucleotides are TGTGCCAGCAGTACGCAGAACTATGGCTACACCTTC. This encodes CASSTQNYGYTF.

This clone was observed once. The chain has TRBV27 and TRBJ2-5; a possible D gene is TRBD1 (5 bases). The ends were cut back, 1 base at V and 4 bases at J, with 7 bases in the middle. Germline CDR1 is MNHEY and CDR2 is SMNVEV (reference sequence). CDR3 size: 13 residues. As DNA, the CDR3 is TGTGCCAGCAGTTTATGGGGCGGAGAGACCCAGTACTTC. It specifies CASSLWGGETQYF.

This clone was counted a few times. The chain uses TRBV28 and TRBJ1-1, with a weak D call TRBD1 (5 bases). Trimming removed 5 bases at V and 4 bases at J, with 14 bases between. The CDR3 extends over 14 amino acids. CDR1 is MDHEN, CDR2 SYDVKM, per germline. The CDR3 protein is CASSAGFVATEAFF. The CDR3, as DNA: TGTGCCAGCAGTGCAGGGTTTGTGGCCACTGAAGCTTTCTTT. The full variable domain, completed using reference TRBV28 and TRBJ1-1, is DVKVTQSSRYLVKRTGEKVFLECVQDMDHENMFWYRQDPGLGLRLIYFSYDVKMKEKGDIPEGYSVSREKKERFSLILESASTNQTSMYLCASSAGFVATEAFFGQGTRLTVV.

This clone came up once. The genes are TRBV6-1 and TRBJ2-3, with no clear D. The V and J ends lost 3 bases and 7 bases respectively, with 8 bases between them. CDR1 MNHNS and CDR2 SASEGT come from the germline V gene. This CDR3 spans 12 amino acids. CDR3 loop: CASSENTYTQYF. CDR3 DNA: TGTGCCAGCAGTGAGAATACTTATACGCAGTATTTT.

The chain joins TRBV5-1 to TRBJ2-5; TRBD1 matches at 9 bases. The germline V gene has CDR1 SGHRS and CDR2 YFSETQ. The CDR3 has 14 residues. V trimming: 7 bases; J trimming: 5 bases; junction bases outside the gene matches: 9. The CDR3 here is CASGKTGGIETQYF. Written as DNA, the CDR3 is TGCGCCAGCGGCAAAACAGGGGGCATTGAGACCCAGTACTTC.

The chain is built from TRBV4-2 and TRBJ1-6; 10 bases map to TRBD1. The V gene end was trimmed by 3 bases and the J gene end by 13 bases; junction bases not matched to a gene: 3. Germline CDR1 is LGHNA and CDR2 is YNFKEQ. There are 13 residues in the CDR3. In DNA form, the CDR3 reads TGTGCCAGCAGCCAGAAGGACAGGGGGCCCCTCCACTTT. Encoded protein: CASSQKDRGPLHF.

The V call is TRBV7-9, the J call TRBJ2-7; D may be TRBD1 (6 bases). CDR1 and CDR2 from the germline V gene are SEHNR and FQNEAQ (reference sequence). The V gene lost 1 base and the J gene lost 4 bases, with 20 bases spanning the gap. This CDR3 contains 17 residues. The CDR3 spells CASSLVRGRLGNYEQYF. The DNA for the CDR3 is TGTGCCAGCAGCTTAGTCAGGGGCCGCCTTGGTAATTACGAGCAGTACTTC.

The V and J genes are TRBV5-1 and TRBJ2-1; 8 nucleotides match TRBD2. CDR1 and CDR2 from the germline V gene are SGHRS and YFSETQ. V was pared by 4 bases and J by 7 bases, with 7 bases of the junction left unmatched. The CDR3 runs 14 residues. The DNA for the CDR3 is TGCGCCAGCAGCACCACGGGGGGGCGTAATGAGCAGTTCTTC. Amino acid sequence: CASSTTGGRNEQFF.

This clone showed up many times. The J gene is TRBJ2-7, the V gene TRBV6-2 or TRBV6-3; a possible D gene is TRBD2 (5 bases). The CDR3 covers 14 residues. Trimming cost V 3 bases and J 1 base, with 10 bases left between them. Germline CDR1 and CDR2: MNHEY and SVGEGT. Here the CDR3 reads CASSYEEGSYEQYF. The CDR3 bases are TGTGCCAGCAGTTATGAAGAGGGTTCCTACGAGCAGTACTTC.

The genes are TRBV6-2 or TRBV6-3 and TRBJ1-2; D unclear. Trimming pared 0 bases from V and 6 bases from J, leaving 8 bases between. CDR1 is MNHEY, CDR2 SVGEGT, per germline. The CDR3 spans 13 residues. CDR3 residues: CASSYSESHGYTF. Written as DNA, the CDR3 is TGTGCCAGCAGTTACTCAGAGAGTCATGGCTACACCTTC.

The rearrangement uses TRBV4-3 and TRBJ2-1, with TRBD2 as a possible D gene (6 bases). V was shortened by 1 base and J by 15 bases, with 13 bases between the two germline ends. This CDR3 is 12 amino acids long. Germline V gene lookup returns CDR1 LGHNA and CDR2 YSLEER. CDR3 bases: TGCGCCAGCAGCCAAGTGGGTGGGGGGTTGTTCTTC. It is translated as CASSQVGGGLFF.

V and J are TRBV4-3 and TRBJ1-1; 8 nucleotides align to TRBD1. The CDR3 covers 19 residues. Looked up from germline, CDR1 is LGHNA and CDR2 is YSLEER. V was clipped by 8 bases and J by 5 bases; unmatched bases: 25. CDR3 coding DNA: TGCGCCAGCCGAAAGACTATTCGGGACAGGTGGACATCTGGGACTGAAGCTTTCTTT. This translates into CASRKTIRDRWTSGTEAFF.

The rearrangement links TRBV6-5 to TRBJ1-2; D is undetermined. This CDR3 contains 13 residues. V gave up 0 bases and J gave up 7 bases, with 9 bases separating them. Per germline, CDR1 MNHEY and CDR2 SVGAGI. CDR3 DNA: TGTGCCAGCAGTTACTCGATCCGGGGTGGCTACACCTTC. Encoded protein: CASSYSIRGGYTF.

The chain joins TRBV9 to TRBJ2-1, with 10 bases lining up with TRBD1. This CDR3 has 15 residues. Looked up from germline, CDR1 is SGDLS and CDR2 is YYNGEE. Unmatched junction bases numbered 3, after V lost 2 bases and J lost 4 bases. The CDR3 is CASSVRDRGYNEQFF. The CDR3 DNA reads TGTGCCAGCAGCGTCCGGGACAGGGGTTACAATGAGCAGTTCTTC.

J is TRBJ1-2 and V is TRBV29-1, with a possible D match to TRBD1 (6 bases). V was trimmed by 6 bases and J by 3 bases, leaving 23 bases between them. The CDR3 covers 16 residues. CDR1 and CDR2 (germline): SQVTM, ANQGSEA. The CDR3: CSVLGWGGQGDYGYTF. The CDR3 DNA reads TGCAGCGTCTTAGGATGGGGGGGGCAGGGCGACTATGGCTACACCTTC.

This chain uses TRBV7-8 with TRBJ1-5, with a weak D call TRBD1 (6 bases). Germline V gene lookup returns CDR1 SGHVS and CDR2 FQNEAQ. V lost 5 bases, J lost 1 base, and 15 bases lay in between. The CDR3 is made up of 16 amino acids. The CDR3 nucleotides read TGTGCCAGCAGCCCCCCCGGGGGGCCGAGCAATCAGCCCCAGCATTTT. Translation: CASSPPGGPSNQPQHF.

The V call is TRBV5-4, the J call TRBJ2-5, with TRBD2 identical over 8 bases. The CDR3 totals 14 residues. In germline, CDR1 is SGHNT, CDR2 YYREEE (reference sequence). Germline trimming cut 0 bases from V and 3 bases from J; bases unmatched to any gene: 1. CDR3 bases: TGTGCCAGCAGCTTGGACGGGGGGGAAGAGACCCAGTACTTC. Its protein is CASSLDGGEETQYF.

This rearrangement joins TRBV5-8 to TRBJ1-5; D may be TRBD1 (6 bases). Germline V gene data show CDR1 as SGHTS and CDR2 as YDEGEE. Trimming took off 1 base at V and 6 bases at J, with 17 bases between the two ends. This CDR3 spans 16 amino acids. The CDR3 nucleotides are TGTGCCAGCAGCTTGTCTTTACAGGGAAAAGGTCAGCCCCAGCATTTT. This encodes CASSLSLQGKGQPQHF.

The V gene is TRBV5-1, the J gene TRBJ1-5; D not resolved. The germline CDR1 and CDR2 sequences are SGHRS and YFSETQ. This CDR3 has 14 residues. Trimming took off 0 bases at V and 4 bases at J, with 8 bases between the two ends. CDR3 nucleotide sequence: TGCGCCAGCAGCTTGGGCGACACGAATCAGCCCCAGCATTTT. Its protein product is CASSLGDTNQPQHF.

The rearrangement links TRBV5-4 to TRBJ2-7; unclear D gene. The V gene's germline CDR1 is SGHNT and CDR2 YYREEE (reference sequence). CDR3 length: 14 amino acids. V was cut by 0 bases and J by 1 base, with 8 bases left in between. DNA for the CDR3: TGTGCCAGCAGCTTGGGGCAGTCTTCCTACGAGCAGTACTTC. Its protein product is CASSLGQSSYEQYF.

The DNA of the CDR3 is TGTGCCAGCAGTTTGGCTACGGGGGGATTGGGTCAGCCCCAGCATTTT. As protein: CASSLATGGLGQPQHF. This rearrangement joins TRBV28 to TRBJ1-5; D may be TRBD1 (5 bases). V lost 3 bases to trimming and J lost 6 bases, with 18 bases between them. This CDR3 has 16 residues. Germline lookup yields CDR1 MDHEN and CDR2 SYDVKM.

This rearrangement joins TRBV19 to TRBJ1-2; 10 bases agree with TRBD1. With V trimmed by 4 bases and J by 6 bases, 11 bases remained unmatched. Per germline, CDR1 LNHDA and CDR2 SQIVND (reference sequence). The CDR3 loop spans 16 amino acids. Here the CDR3 reads CASSTGTGEDRNGYTF. CDR3 DNA sequence: TGTGCCAGTAGTACCGGGACAGGGGAGGATAGGAATGGCTACACCTTC.

The chain uses TRBV3-1 (or the pseudogene TRBV3-2) and TRBJ2-3; perhaps TRBD1 as D (5 bases). The V end lost 6 bases, the J end lost 4 bases, and 14 bases lay between the germline ends. From germline, CDR1 is LGHDT and CDR2 YNNKEL (reference sequence). The CDR3 covers 14 residues. As DNA, the CDR3 is TGTGCCAGCAGAGAAAAGGGGTGGGCAGATACGCAGTATTTT. The encoded protein is CASREKGWADTQYF.

CDR3 in amino acids: CASSKTFSGEVGELFF. DNA for the CDR3: TGTGCCAGCAGCAAAACCTTTAGCGGGGAGGTCGGGGAGCTGTTTTTT. The J gene is TRBJ2-2, the V gene TRBV11-3; 8 bases line up with TRBD2. Germline lookup yields CDR1 SGHNT and CDR2 YENEEA. V shed 5 bases and J 7 bases; nucleotides not matched to a gene: 12. CDR3 length equals 16 residues.

V usage is TRBV9 and J usage is TRBJ2-7; D perhaps matches TRBD2 (5 bases). The CDR3 has 17 residues. Trimming took 4 bases from V and 2 from J, leaving 22 bases between them. Germline V gene sequence: CDR1 SGDLS, CDR2 YYNGEE. The DNA for the CDR3 is TGTGCCAGCAGCCGGACTTTAGACGCAGAGTCCACCTACGAGCAGTACTTC. Protein: CASSRTLDAESTYEQYF. Variable domain in full (rest from reference TRBV9 and TRBJ2-7): DSGVTQTPKHLITATGQRVTLRCSPRSGDLSVYWYQQSLDQGLQFLIQYYNGEERAKGNILERFSAQQFPDLHSELNLSSLELGDSALYFCASSRTLDAESTYEQYFGPGTRLTVT.

The chain employs TRBV6-5 and TRBJ2-5; D gene unclear. Germline lookup yields CDR1 MNHEY and CDR2 SVGAGI. Trimming took 7 bases from V and 7 from J, leaving 10 bases between them. The CDR3 has 11 amino acids. The CDR3: CASILIGTQYF. For the CDR3, the DNA is TGTGCCAGCATCTTGATCGGGACCCAGTACTTC.